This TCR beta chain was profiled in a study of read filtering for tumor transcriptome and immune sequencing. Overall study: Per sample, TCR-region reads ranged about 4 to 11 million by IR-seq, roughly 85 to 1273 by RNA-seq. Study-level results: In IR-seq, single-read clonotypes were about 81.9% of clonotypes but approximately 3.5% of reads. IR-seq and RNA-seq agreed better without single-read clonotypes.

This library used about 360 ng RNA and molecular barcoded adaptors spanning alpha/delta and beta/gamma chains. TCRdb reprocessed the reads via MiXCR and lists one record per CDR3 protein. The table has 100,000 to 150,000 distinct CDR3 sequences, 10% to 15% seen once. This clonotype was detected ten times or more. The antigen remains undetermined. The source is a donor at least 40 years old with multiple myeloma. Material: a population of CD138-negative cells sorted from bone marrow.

CDR3 sequence (DNA): TGTGCCAGCAGCCCCGGACAGGCGAACAATGAGCAGTTCTTC. Its translation: CASSPGQANNEQFF. V gene TRBV11-3 combines with J gene TRBJ2-1, with 7 bases matching TRBD1. Looked up from germline, CDR1 is SGHNT and CDR2 is YENEEA. The CDR3 runs 14 residues. V shed 5 bases and J 5 bases; nucleotides not matched to a gene: 6.